These 21 T cell receptor delta chains originate from one sample sequenced in a study of gammadelta T cells in human blood. TCRdb re-called the RT-PCR reads through CATT. The sample yields 850 to 950 delta-chain clones, around a sixth seen once. Sample: Vgamma9Vdelta2 gamma-delta T cells from fetal blood. The receptors were sampled from a human fetus.

About this clone: TCRdb lists the protein of a much larger clone for this DNA, which differs at residue 10, so this is likely a read error; the protein given here is translated from the DNA itself. V and J are TRDV2 and TRDJ2; 7 positions match TRDD3. Germline V gives CDR1 GEAIGNYY, CDR2 EKD. The CDR3 runs 17 residues. Trimming removed 0 bases from V and 5 bases from J; junction bases left unmatched: 11. DNA for the CDR3: TGTGCCTGTGACACCGTAGGATGGGGGACCCCTACAGCACAACTCTTCTTT. This codes for CACDTVGWGTPTAQLFF.

On this clone itself: A far more abundant clone sits one base away, making this likely a read error. Other DNA sequences in the same sample also yield this CDR3. The rearrangement uses TRDV2 and TRDJ2; 12 bases align to TRDD3. After removal of 3 bases from V and 2 bases from J, the junction contained 3 bases not matched to a gene. CDR1 is GEAIGNYY, CDR2 EKD, per germline. The CDR3 extends over 16 amino acids. The CDR3 reads CACDVLGDTLTAQLFF. The CDR3 nucleotides are TGTGCCTGTGACGTGCTGGGGGATACGTTGACAGCACAACTCTTCTTT.

This clone ranks as large. This chain uses TRDV2 with TRDJ1; TRDD3 agrees at 7 bases. The V gene's germline CDR1 is GEAIGNYY and CDR2 EKD. The CDR3 runs 17 residues. V dropped 0 bases and J dropped 0; count of bases not matched to a gene: 9. CDR3 amino acids: CACDTLSGGPYTDKLIF. CDR3 DNA: TGTGCCTGTGACACCCTTTCTGGGGGGCCGTACACCGATAAACTCATCTTT.

In the case of this clone: One base separates it from a far larger clone, so it is likely a read error. The rearrangement uses TRDV2 and TRDJ3; 7 bases are a match to TRDD3. No J segment appears in TCRdb, so it was assigned here by matching the sequence to germline. This CDR3 has 20 amino acids. V shed 0 bases and J 2 bases; nucleotides not matched to a gene: 12. Germline V gene data show CDR1 as GEAIGNYY and CDR2 as EKD. CDR3 sequence (DNA): TGTGCCTGTGACACCCCTGGCTGGGGGTCCAGCCCCTGGGACACCCGACAGATGTTTTTC. Amino acids: CACDTPGWGSSPWDTRQMFF.

As to this clone: A much larger clone lies one base from this, so it may be a read error. V is TRDV2 and J is TRDJ3, with 10 bases lining up with TRDD3. Germline CDR1 is GEAIGNYY and CDR2 is EKD. This CDR3 has 20 residues. The CDR3 DNA reads as TGTGCCCGTGACACCGCCACTGGGGGATCCAGCTCCTGGGACACCCGACAGATGTTTTTC. This gives the protein CARDTATGGSSSWDTRQMFF.

In its sample, this clone ranks as medium-sized. The gene calls are TRDV2 and TRDJ3, with a possible D match to TRDD3 (5 bases). Trimming took 0 bases from V and 0 from J, leaving 11 bases between them. CDR1 and CDR2 from the germline V gene are GEAIGNYY and EKD. This CDR3 spans 18 amino acids. The CDR3 is CACDTVLARSWDTRQMFF. The DNA for the CDR3 is TGTGCCTGTGACACCGTACTGGCGCGCTCCTGGGACACCCGACAGATGTTTTTC.

Sample share makes this clone medium-sized. The genes are TRDV2 and TRDJ3, with 8 bases fitting TRDD3. Looked up from germline, CDR1 is GEAIGNYY and CDR2 is EKD. The CDR3 is 20 residues long. Trimming cost V 0 bases and J 0 bases; bases outside gene matches: 9. CDR3 region: CACDTVGGSSSSWDTRQMFF. For the CDR3, the DNA is TGTGCCTGTGACACCGTTGGGGGATCCTCCAGCTCCTGGGACACCCGACAGATGTTTTTC.

This clone is termed large. The same CDR3 can be traced to other DNA sequences in this sample. The chain combines TRDV2 with TRDJ3, with 7 bases fitting TRDD3. Germline lookup yields CDR1 GEAIGNYY and CDR2 EKD. The CDR3 has 18 residues. With 0 bases clipped from V and 0 bases from J, the junction kept 4 bases outside the gene matches. The CDR3 region has the DNA TGTGCCTGTGACACCGGGTGGGGGAGCTCCTGGGACACCCGACAGATGTTTTTC. Protein: CACDTGWGSSWDTRQMFF.

In its sample, this clone ranks as large (0.1 to 1%). The chain employs TRDV2 and TRDJ2; the match to TRDD3 covers 7 bases. The CDR3 length is 14 residues. V trimming: 2 bases; J trimming: 3 bases; junction bases outside the gene matches: 2. CDR1 is GEAIGNYY, CDR2 EKD, per germline. The CDR3 here is CACDKWGMTAQLFF. The CDR3 DNA reads TGTGCCTGTGACAAATGGGGGATGACAGCACAACTCTTCTTT.

A word on this clone: A read error is the likely source, as a far larger clone sits one nucleotide away. The V gene is TRDV2, but the J gene lacks a call; the D call TRDD3 from the table was never checked on the DNA. This CDR3 is built from 17 residues. From germline, CDR1 is GEAIGNYY and CDR2 EKD. This CDR3 is CACDMVGGSPMTAQLFF. The CDR3 nucleotides read TGTGCCTGTGATATGGTTGGGGGATCTCCTATGACAGCACAGCTCTTCTTT.

By sample share, this clone is large (0.1 to 1%). The same CDR3 is also encoded by other DNA sequences in this sample. The gene calls are TRDV2 and TRDJ3; TRDD3 matches 10 bases. This CDR3 contains 19 residues. The V and J ends lost 2 bases and 2 bases, in that order; junction bases with no gene match: 8. Germline V CDR1 and CDR2: GEAIGNYY, EKD. CDR3 region: CACDKLLGDRAWDTRQMFF. The CDR3 DNA follows: TGTGCCTGTGACAAGTTACTGGGGGATCGGGCCTGGGACACCCGACAGATGTTTTTC.

As regards this clone: This likely reflects a read error, since a far larger clone is one base away. V gene TRDV2 combines with J gene TRDJ3; 7 positions match TRDD3. Assignment of the J gene here rests on matching the DNA to germline, because TCRdb gives none. V lost 0 bases to trimming and J lost 1 base; unmatched junction nucleotides: 11. Germline V gives CDR1 GEAIGNYY, CDR2 EKD. The CDR3 extends over 20 amino acids. The CDR3 DNA reads as TGTGCCTGTGACACCCCTGGCTGGGGGTCCAGATCCTGGGACACCCGACAGATGTTTTTC. Its translation is CACDTPGWGSRSWDTRQMFF.

As regards this clone: This is likely an artifact of a read error, given a far larger clone one base away. The chain combines TRDV2 with TRDJ1; TRDD3 matches 11 bases. The J gene, not given by TCRdb, was assigned here from a germline match of the nucleotide sequence. CDR1 and CDR2 (germline): GEAIGNYY, EKD. V trimming: 0 bases; J trimming: 0 bases; junction bases outside the gene matches: 11. The CDR3 consists of 19 residues. The CDR3 protein is CACDTVGLGDTVYTDKLIF. CDR3 DNA sequence: TGTGCCTGTGACACCGTTGGTCTGGGGGATACCGTGTACACCGATAAACTCATCTTT.

Concerning this clone itself: A read error is the likely source, as a far larger clone sits one nucleotide away. The rearrangement joins TRDV2 to TRDJ3; TRDD3 matches at 11 bases. No J gene is reported in TCRdb; it was inferred here by comparing the DNA with germline. Germline values: CDR1 GEAIGNYY, CDR2 EKD. This CDR3 region has 18 residues. DNA for the CDR3: TGTGCCTTTGACACCGTACTGGGGGATACCTGGGACACCCGACAGATGTTTTTC. This sequence encodes CAFDTVLGDTWDTRQMFF.

This clone occurred a few times. This rearrangement joins TRDV2 to TRDJ3; 13 bases line up with TRDD3. With 3 bases clipped from V and 0 bases from J, the junction kept 10 bases outside the gene matches. The germline CDR1 and CDR2 sequences are GEAIGNYY and EKD. CDR3 size: 21 residues. The CDR3 bases are TGTGCCTGTGACGTAGTACTGGGGGATACGCGGAGCTCCTGGGACACCCGACAGATGTTTTTC. It codes for CACDVVLGDTRSSWDTRQMFF.

As to this clone: A read error may explain this, as a much larger clone is one base away. The chain combines TRDV2 with TRDJ3; TRDD3 matches 9 bases. Germline V CDR1 and CDR2: GEAIGNYY, EKD. V gave up 0 bases and J gave up 0 bases; unmatched junction bases: 5. This CDR3 comprises 19 residues. CDR3 sequence: CACDTVLGESSWDTRQMFF. The DNA for the CDR3 is TGTGCCTGTGACACCGTACTGGGGGAGAGCTCCTGGGACACCCGACAGATGTTTTTC.

By share of the sample, this clone is large. The rearrangement links TRDV2 to TRDJ3, with 9 nucleotides matching TRDD3. J gave up 0 bases and V 0 bases, and 5 bases lay outside the gene matches. This CDR3 region has 19 residues. Germline CDR1 and CDR2: GEAIGNYY and EKD. CDR3 nucleotide sequence: TGTGCCTGTGACACCCCGGGGATACGCAGCTCCTGGGACACCCGACAGATGTTTTTC. This encodes CACDTPGIRSSWDTRQMFF.

This clone is large in the sample. Other DNA variants within this sample encode the same CDR3. This chain uses TRDV2 with TRDJ3, with 10 bases that match TRDD3. The CDR3 consists of 18 residues. Trimming cost V 0 bases and J 1 base; bases outside gene matches: 2. Germline V gene lookup returns CDR1 GEAIGNYY and CDR2 EKD. CDR3 DNA sequence: TGTGCCTGTGACACCGTACTGGGGGATTCCTGGGACACCCGACAGATGTTTTTC. Amino acid sequence: CACDTVLGDSWDTRQMFF.

This clone is classed as large. V is TRDV2 and J is TRDJ3; 13 bases match TRDD3. V gave up 3 bases and J gave up 3 bases; unmatched junction bases: 7. The CDR3 extends over 19 amino acids. The germline gives CDR1 GEAIGNYY, CDR2 EKD. The CDR3 DNA sequence: TGTGCCTGTGACCCCCTATACTGGGGGATACGCTGGGACACCCGACAGATGTTTTTC. Translation gives CACDPLYWGIRWDTRQMFF.

This chain links TRDV2 with TRDJ1; D gene ambiguous. No J gene is reported in TCRdb; it was inferred here by comparing the DNA with germline. The CDR3 has 10 residues. Trimming left V 0 bases short and J 5 bases short, with 0 bases between. Germline V gene sequence: CDR1 GEAIGNYY, CDR2 EKD. The CDR3 spells CACDTDKLIF. The CDR3 nucleotides are TGTGCCTGTGACACCGATAAACTCATCTTT.

This clone is categorized as large (0.1 to 1%). The chain has TRDV2 and TRDJ3, with 9 bases lining up with TRDD3. The length of the CDR3 is 19 residues. V was pared by 3 bases and J by 0 bases, with 8 bases of the junction left unmatched. The germline V gene encodes CDR1 GEAIGNYY and CDR2 EKD. This chain's CDR3 is CACDATGGLRSWDTRQMFF. The CDR3 DNA follows: TGTGCCTGTGACGCCACTGGGGGACTACGCTCCTGGGACACCCGACAGATGTTTTTC.